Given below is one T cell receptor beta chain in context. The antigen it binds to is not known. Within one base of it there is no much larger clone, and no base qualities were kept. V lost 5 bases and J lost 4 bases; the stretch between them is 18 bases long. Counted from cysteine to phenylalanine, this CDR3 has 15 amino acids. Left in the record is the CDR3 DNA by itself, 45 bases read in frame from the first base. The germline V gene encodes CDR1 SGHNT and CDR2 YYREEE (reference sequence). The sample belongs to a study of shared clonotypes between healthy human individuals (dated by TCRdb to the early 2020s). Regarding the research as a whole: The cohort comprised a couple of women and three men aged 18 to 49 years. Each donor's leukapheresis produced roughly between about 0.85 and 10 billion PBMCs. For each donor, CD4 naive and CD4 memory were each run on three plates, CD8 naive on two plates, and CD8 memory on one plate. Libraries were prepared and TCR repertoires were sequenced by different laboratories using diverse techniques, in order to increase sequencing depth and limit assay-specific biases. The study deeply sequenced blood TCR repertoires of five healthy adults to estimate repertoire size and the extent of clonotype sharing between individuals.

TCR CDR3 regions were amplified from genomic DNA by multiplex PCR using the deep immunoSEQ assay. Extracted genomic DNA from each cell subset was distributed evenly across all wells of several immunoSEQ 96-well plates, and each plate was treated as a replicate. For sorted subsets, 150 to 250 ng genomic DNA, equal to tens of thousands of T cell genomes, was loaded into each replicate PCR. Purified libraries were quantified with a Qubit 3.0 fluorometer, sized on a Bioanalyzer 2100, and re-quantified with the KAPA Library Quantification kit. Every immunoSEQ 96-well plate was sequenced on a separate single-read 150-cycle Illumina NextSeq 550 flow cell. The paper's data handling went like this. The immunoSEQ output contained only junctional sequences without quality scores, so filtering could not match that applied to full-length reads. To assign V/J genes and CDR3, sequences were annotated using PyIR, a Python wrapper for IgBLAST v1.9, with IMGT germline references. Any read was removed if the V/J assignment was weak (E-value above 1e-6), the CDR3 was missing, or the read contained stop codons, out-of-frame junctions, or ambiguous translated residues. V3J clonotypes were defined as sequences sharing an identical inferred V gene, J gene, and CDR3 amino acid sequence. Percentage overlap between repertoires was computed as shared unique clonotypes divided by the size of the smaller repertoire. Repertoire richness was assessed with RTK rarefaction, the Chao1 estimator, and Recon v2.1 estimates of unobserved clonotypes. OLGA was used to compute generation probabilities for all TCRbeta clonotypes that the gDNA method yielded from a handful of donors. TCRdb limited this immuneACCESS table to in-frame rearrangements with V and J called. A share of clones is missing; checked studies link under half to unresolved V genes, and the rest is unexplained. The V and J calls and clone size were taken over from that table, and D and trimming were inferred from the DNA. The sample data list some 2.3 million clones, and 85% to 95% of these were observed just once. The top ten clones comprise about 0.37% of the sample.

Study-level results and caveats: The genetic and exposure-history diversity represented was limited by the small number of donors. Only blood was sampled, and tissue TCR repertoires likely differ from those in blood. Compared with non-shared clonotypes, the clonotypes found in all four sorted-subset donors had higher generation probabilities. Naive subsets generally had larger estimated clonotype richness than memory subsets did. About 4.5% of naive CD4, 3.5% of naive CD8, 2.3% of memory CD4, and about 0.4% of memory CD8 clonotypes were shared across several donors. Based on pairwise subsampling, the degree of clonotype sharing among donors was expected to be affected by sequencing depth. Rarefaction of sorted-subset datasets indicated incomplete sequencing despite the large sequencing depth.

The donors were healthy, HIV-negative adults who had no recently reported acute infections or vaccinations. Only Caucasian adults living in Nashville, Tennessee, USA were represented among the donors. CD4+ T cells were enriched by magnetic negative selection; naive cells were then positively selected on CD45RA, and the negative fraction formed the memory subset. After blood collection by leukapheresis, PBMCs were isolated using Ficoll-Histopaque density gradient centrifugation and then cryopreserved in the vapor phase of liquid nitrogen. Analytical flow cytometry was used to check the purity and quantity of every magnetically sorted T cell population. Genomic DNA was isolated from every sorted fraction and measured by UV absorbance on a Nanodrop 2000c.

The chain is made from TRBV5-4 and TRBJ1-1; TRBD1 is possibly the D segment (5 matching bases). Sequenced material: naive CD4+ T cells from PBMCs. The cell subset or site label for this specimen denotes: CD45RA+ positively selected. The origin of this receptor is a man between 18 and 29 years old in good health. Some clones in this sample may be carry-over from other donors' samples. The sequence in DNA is TGTGCCAGCAGGCTAGGAGGGGAATCTGGCACTGAAGCTTTCTTT. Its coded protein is CASRLGGESGTEAFF.